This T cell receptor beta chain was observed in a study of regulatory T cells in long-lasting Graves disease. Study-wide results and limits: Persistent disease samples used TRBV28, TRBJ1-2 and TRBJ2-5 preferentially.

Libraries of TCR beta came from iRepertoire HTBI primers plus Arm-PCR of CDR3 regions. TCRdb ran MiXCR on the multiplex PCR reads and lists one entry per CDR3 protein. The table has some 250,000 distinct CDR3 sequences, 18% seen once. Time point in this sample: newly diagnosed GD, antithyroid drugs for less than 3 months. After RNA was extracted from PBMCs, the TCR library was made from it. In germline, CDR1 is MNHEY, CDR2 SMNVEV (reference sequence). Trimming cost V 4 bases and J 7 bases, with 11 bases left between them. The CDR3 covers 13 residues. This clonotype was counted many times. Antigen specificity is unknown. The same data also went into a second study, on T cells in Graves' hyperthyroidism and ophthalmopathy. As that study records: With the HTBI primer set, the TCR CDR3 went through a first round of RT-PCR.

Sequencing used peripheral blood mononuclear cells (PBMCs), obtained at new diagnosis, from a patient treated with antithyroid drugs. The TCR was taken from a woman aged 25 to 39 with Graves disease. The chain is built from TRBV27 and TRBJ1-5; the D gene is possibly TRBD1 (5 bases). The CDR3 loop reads CASSYGGGQPQHF. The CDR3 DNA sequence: TGTGCCAGCAGTTATGGGGGAGGGCAGCCCCAGCATTTT.